This T cell receptor beta chain appears in the sequencing data of a study of blood T cells in healthy people across ages. This CDR3 region has 16 residues. Trimming shortened V by 1 base and J by 1 base, and 10 bases separated the two germline ends. Germline CDR1 and CDR2: LGHNA and YSLEER. This clonotype occurred a few times. A second PCR, run for roughly 7 to 12 cycles, used a sample-barcoded 5' primer plus a J-beta primer mix. TCRdb re-called the 5' RACE reads through MiXCR, storing one row per CDR3 protein. The sample has hundreds of thousands of distinct CDR3 sequences; more than 20% are singletons. The donors, healthy Caucasians from Russia, were aged roughly 6 to 95.

Sequences were obtained from blood. This receptor was obtained from a man between 70 and 80 years old in good health. The chain is built from TRBV4-3 and TRBJ2-2, with a possible D match to TRBD2 (6 bases). CDR3 DNA sequence: TGCGCCAGCAGCCAAGGAACTAGCCAGAACACCGGGGAGCTGTTTTTT. Encoded protein: CASSQGTSQNTGELFF.